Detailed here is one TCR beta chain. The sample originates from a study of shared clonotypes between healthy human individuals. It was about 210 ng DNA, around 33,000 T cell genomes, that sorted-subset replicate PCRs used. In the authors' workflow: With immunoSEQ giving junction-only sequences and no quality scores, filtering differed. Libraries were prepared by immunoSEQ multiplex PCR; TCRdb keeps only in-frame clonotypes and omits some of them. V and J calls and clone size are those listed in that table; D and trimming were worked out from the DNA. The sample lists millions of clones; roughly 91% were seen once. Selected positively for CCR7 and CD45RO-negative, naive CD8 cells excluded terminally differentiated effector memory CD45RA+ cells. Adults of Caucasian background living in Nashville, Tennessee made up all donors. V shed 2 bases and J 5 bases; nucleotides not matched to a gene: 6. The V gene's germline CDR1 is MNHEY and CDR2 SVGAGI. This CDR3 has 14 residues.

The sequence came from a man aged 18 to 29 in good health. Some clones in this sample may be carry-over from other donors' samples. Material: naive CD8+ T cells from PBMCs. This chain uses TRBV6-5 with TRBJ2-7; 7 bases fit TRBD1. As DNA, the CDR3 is TGTGCCAGCAGTTACGCAGGGGGAGACCACGAGCAGTACTTC. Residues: CASSYAGGDHEQYF.